This record looks at one TCR beta chain sequence and its context. No antigen is known for it. TCRdb's table, derived via immunoSEQ multiplex PCR, lists solely in-frame clones and lacks some. Of 29,000 or so clones detected, over 90% appear once; the ten largest clones hold over 8%. The data belong to a study of T cell responses to AZD1222 COVID-19 vaccine. Study-level findings and limits: Just 5 to 7 AZD1222 recipients were seropositive at baseline. Recipients of two AZD1222 doses showed rising Spike-specific TCR breadth and depth.

V lost 7 bases and J 7 bases, leaving 18 bases between the germline ends. Germline V gives CDR1 SGHRS, CDR2 YFSETQ. This CDR3 has 14 residues. The source is an adult in good health. This sequence joins TRBV5-1 and TRBJ2-1; D perhaps matches TRBD1 (5 bases). Sequencing was performed on peripheral blood, taken on day 0 of AZD1222 vaccination. CDR3 in DNA: TGCGCCAGCGGTTTTTCTCAGGGTCGTAATGAGCAGTTCTTC. It translates to CASGFSQGRNEQFF.